This paragraph covers one T cell receptor (beta chain) sequence. CDR1 is SNHLY, CDR2 FYNNEI, per germline. The V gene end was trimmed by 2 bases and the J gene end by 6 bases; junction bases not matched to a gene: 3. The CDR3 runs 15 residues. The entry originates in a study of control samples from healthy donors and cancer patients. Some clones are missing from TCRdb's copy, which holds only in-frame ones; the method was immunoSEQ multiplex PCR. Among 45,000 to 60,000 clones listed, over 85% were seen once. This TCR was recovered from a man aged 30 to 45 with colorectal cancer. The chain links TRBV2 to TRBJ2-1; 11 nucleotides match TRBD2. Sequencing was done on a sample of PBMCs. Here the CDR3 DNA reads TGTGCCAGCAGTGAATTTAGCGGGGGGGTCAATGAGCAGTTCTTC. Encoded protein: CASSEFSGGVNEQFF.